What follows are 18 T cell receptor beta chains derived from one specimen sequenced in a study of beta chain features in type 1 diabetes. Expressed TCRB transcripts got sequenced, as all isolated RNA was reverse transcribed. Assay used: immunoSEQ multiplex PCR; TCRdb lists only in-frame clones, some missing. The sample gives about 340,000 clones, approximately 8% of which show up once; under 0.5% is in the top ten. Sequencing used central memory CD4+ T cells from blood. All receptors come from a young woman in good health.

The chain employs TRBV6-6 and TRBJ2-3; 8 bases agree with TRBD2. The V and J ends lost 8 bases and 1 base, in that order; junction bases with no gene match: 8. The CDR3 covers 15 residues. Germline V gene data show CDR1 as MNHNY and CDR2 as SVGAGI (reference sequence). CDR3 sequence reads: CASCGSGGRTDTQYF. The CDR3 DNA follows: TGTGCCAGCTGCGGGAGCGGGGGCCGCACAGATACGCAGTATTTT.

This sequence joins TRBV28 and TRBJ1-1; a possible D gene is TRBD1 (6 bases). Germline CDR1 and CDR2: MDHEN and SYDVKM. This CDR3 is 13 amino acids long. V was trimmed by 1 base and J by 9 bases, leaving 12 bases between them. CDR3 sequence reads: CASSLLDTGKAFF. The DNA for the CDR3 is TGTGCCAGCAGTTTATTAGATACAGGGAAAGCTTTCTTT.

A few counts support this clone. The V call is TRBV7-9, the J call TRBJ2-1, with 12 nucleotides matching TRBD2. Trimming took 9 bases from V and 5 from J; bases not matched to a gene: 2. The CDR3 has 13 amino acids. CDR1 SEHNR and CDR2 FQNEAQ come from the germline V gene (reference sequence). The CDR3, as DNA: TGTGCCAGTAGACTAGCGGGAGACAATGAGCAGTTCTTC. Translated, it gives CASRLAGDNEQFF.

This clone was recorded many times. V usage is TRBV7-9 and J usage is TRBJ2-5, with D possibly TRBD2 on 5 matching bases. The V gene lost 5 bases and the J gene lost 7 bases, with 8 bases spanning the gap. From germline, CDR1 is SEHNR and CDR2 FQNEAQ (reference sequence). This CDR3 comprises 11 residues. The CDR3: CASSLGGTQYF. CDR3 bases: TGTGCCAGCAGCCTCGGAGGGACCCAGTACTTC.

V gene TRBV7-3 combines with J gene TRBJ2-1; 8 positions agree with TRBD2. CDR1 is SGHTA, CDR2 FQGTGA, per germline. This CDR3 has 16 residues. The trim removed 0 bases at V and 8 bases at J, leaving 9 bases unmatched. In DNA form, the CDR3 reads TGTGCCAGCAGCTTAACGGGGGAAGCGGGAGTCTATGAGCAGTTCTTC. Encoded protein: CASSLTGEAGVYEQFF.

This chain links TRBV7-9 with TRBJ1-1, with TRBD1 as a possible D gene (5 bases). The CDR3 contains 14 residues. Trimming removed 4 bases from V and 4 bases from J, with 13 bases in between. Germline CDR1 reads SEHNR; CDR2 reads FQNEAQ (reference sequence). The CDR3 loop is CASSYQGASTEAFF. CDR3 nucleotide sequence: TGTGCCAGCAGCTACCAGGGAGCGAGCACTGAAGCTTTCTTT.

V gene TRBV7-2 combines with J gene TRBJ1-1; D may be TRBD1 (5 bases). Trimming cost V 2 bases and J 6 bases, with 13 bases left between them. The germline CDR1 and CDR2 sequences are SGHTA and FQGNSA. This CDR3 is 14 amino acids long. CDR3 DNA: TGTGCCAGCAGCTTACCAGGGATATTCGCTGAAGCTTTCTTT. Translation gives CASSLPGIFAEAFF.

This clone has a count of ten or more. The CDR3 coding sequence is TGTGCCAGCAGTTTAGCTAACTATGGCTACACCTTC. Its translation is CASSLANYGYTF. The chain has TRBV28 and TRBJ1-2; D gene ambiguous. V lost 2 bases, J lost 0 bases, and 1 base lay in between. Germline CDR1 and CDR2: MDHEN and SYDVKM. This CDR3 has 12 residues.

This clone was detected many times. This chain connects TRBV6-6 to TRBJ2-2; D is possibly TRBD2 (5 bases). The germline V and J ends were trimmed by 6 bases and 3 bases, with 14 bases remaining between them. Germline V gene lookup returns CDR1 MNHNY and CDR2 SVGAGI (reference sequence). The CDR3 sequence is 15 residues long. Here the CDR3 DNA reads TGTGCCAGCAGGGACTCGAGGACGCACACCGGGGAGCTGTTTTTT. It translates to CASRDSRTHTGELFF.

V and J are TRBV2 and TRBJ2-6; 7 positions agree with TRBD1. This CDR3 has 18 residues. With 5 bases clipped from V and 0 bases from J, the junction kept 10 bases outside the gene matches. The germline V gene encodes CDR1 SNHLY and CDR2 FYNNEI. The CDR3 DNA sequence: TGTGCCAGCAGTAACCGACAGGGCGTCGCCTCTGGGGCCAACGTCCTGACTTTC. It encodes CASSNRQGVASGANVLTF.

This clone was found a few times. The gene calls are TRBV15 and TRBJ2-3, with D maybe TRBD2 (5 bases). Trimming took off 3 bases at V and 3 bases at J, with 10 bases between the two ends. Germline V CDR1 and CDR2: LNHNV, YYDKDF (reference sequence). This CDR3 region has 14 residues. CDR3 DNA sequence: TGTGCCACCAGCAGGACTAAATTTACAGATACGCAGTATTTT. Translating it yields CATSRTKFTDTQYF.

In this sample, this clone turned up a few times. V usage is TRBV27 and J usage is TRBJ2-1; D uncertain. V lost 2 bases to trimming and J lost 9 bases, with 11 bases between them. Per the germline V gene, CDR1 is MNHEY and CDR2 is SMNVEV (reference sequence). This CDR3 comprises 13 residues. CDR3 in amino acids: CASSLEPLVEQFF. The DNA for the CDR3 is TGTGCCAGCAGTTTAGAACCTTTAGTTGAGCAGTTCTTC.

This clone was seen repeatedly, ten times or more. The DNA of the CDR3 is TGTGCCAGCAGAAGACAGGGGGGGTCCCAAGAGACCCAGTACTTC. The encoded protein is CASRRQGGSQETQYF. The J gene is TRBJ2-5, the V gene TRBV7-2; 9 positions match TRBD1. The V gene end was trimmed by 6 bases and the J gene end by 1 base; junction bases not matched to a gene: 6. Germline-derived CDR1 and CDR2 are SGHTA and FQGNSA. The CDR3 has 15 residues. Complete variable domain (other parts from reference TRBV7-2 and TRBJ2-5): GAGVSQSPSNKVTEKGKDVELRCDPISGHTALYWYRQSLGQGLEFLIYFQGNSAPDKSGLPSDRFSAERTGGSVSTLTIQRTQQEDSAVYLCASRRQGGSQETQYFGPGTRLLVL.

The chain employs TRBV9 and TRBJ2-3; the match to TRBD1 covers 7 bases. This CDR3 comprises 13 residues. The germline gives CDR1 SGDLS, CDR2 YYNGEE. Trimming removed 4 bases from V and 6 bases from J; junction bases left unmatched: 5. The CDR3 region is CASSRGGEDTQYF. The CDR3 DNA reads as TGTGCCAGCAGCCGAGGGGGCGAGGATACGCAGTATTTT.

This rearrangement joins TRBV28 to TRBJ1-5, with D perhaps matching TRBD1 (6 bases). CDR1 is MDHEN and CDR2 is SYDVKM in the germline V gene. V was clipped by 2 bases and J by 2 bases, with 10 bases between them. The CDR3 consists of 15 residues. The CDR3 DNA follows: TGTGCCAGCAGTTTACGCCGGACAGGCAATCAGCCCCAGCATTTT. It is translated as CASSLRRTGNQPQHF.

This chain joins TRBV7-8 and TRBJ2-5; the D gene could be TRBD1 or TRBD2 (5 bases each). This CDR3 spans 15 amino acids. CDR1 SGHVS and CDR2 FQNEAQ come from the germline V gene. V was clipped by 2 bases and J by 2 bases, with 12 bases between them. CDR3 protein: CASSLRDGEQETQYF. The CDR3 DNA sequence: TGTGCCAGCAGCTTAAGGGACGGGGAACAAGAGACCCAGTACTTC.

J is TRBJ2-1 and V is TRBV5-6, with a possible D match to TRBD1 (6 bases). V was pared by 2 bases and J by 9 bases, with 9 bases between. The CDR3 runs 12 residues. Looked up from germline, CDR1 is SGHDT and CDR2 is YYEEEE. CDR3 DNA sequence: TGTGCCAGCAGCTTCTGGGGGCTTGAGCAGTTCTTC. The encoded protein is CASSFWGLEQFF.

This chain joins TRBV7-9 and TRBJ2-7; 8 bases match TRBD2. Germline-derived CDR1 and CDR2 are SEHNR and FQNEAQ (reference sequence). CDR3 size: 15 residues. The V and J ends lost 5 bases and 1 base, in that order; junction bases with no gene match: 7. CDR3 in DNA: TGTGCCAGCAGCCCCGCGGGGGGCAGATCCTACGAGCAGTACTTC. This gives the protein CASSPAGGRSYEQYF. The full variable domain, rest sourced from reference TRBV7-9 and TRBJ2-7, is DTGVSQNPRHKITKRGQNVTFRCDPISEHNRLYWYRQTLGQGPEFLTYFQNEAQLEKSRLLSDRFSAERPKGSFSTLEIQRTEQGDSAMYLCASSPAGGRSYEQYFGPGTRLTVT.